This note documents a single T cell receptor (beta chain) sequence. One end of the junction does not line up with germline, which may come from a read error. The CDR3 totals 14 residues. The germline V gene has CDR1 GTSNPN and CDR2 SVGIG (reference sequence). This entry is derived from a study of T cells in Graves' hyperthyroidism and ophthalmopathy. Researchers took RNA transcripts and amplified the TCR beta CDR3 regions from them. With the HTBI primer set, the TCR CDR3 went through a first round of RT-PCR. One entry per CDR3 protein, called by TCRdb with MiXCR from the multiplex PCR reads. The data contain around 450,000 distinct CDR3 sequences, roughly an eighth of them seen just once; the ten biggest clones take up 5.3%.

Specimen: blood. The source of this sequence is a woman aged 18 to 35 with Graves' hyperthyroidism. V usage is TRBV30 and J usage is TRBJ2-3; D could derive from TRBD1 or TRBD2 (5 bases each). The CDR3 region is CARSAGGSTDTQYF. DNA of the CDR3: TGTGCCAGGAGTGCTGGGGGTAGCACAGATACGCAGTATTTT.